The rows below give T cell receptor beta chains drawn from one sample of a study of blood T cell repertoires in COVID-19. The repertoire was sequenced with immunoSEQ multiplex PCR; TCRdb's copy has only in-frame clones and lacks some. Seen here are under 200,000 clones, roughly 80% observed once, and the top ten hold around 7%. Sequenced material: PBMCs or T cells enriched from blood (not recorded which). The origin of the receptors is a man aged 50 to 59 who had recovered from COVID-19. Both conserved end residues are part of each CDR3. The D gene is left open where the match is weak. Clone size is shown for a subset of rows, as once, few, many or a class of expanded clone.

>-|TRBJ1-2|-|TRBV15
CATSQAIANYGYTF
TGTGCCACCAGCCAGGCAATAGCTAACTATGGCTACACCTTC
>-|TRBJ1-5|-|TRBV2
CASSGPGFNQPQHF
TGTGCCAGCAGTGGCCCGGGGTTCAATCAGCCCCAGCATTTT
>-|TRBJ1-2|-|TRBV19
CASSVTVAYGYTF
TGTGCCAGTAGTGTGACAGTAGCCTATGGCTACACCTTC
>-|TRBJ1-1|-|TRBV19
CASSPAGPNTEAFF
TGTGCCAGTAGCCCAGCGGGGCCGAACACTGAAGCTTTCTTT
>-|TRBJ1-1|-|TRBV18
CASSPPMGRYGEAFF
TGTGCCAGCTCACCACCGATGGGCAGGTACGGAGAAGCTTTCTTT
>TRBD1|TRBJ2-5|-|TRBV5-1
CASSWGTGRMETQYF
TGCGCCAGCAGCTGGGGGACAGGAAGGATGGAGACCCAGTACTTC
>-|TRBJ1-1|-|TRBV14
CASSQSILSSEAFF
TGTGCCAGCAGCCAATCTATACTCTCATCTGAAGCTTTCTTT
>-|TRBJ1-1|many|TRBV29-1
CSYRIDMNTEAFF
TGCAGCTACCGGATTGACATGAACACTGAAGCTTTCTTT
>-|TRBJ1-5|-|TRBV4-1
CASSPDGVQGRLRPQHF
TGCGCCAGCAGCCCTGATGGCGTGCAGGGGCGCCTTAGGCCCCAGCATTTT
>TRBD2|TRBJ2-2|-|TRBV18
CASSLQASGGTNTGELFF
TGTGCCAGCTCTCTTCAAGCTAGCGGGGGAACGAACACCGGGGAGCTGTTTTTT
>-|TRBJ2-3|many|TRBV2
CASSEARGVVADTQYF
TGTGCCAGCAGTGAAGCCAGGGGGGTTGTGGCAGATACGCAGTATTTT
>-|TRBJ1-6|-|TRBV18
CASSQALAGVSPLHF
TGTGCCAGCTCCCAGGCTTTGGCAGGGGTTTCACCCCTCCACTTT
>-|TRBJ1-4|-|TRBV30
CAWSSQGYEKLFF
TGTGCCTGGAGTAGTCAGGGTTATGAAAAACTGTTTTTT
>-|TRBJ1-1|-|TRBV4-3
CASSHRTANTEAFF
TGCGCCAGCAGCCATAGGACAGCCAACACTGAAGCTTTCTTT
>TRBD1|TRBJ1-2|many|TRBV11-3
CASSWTGAADYGYTF
TGTGCCAGCAGCTGGACAGGGGCGGCTGACTATGGCTACACCTTC
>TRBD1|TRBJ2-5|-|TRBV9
CASSVSPTGGKETQYF
TGTGCCAGCAGCGTATCTCCCACAGGGGGGAAAGAGACCCAGTACTTC
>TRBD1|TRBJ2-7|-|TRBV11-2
CASSLSDRAASYEQYF
TGTGCCAGCAGCCTCTCGGACAGGGCGGCCTCCTACGAGCAGTACTTC
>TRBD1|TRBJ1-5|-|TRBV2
CASGGQGNQPQHF
TGTGCCAGCGGAGGACAGGGCAATCAGCCCCAGCATTTT
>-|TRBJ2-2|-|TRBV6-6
CASNSWSGELFF
TGTGCCAGCAACTCATGGTCCGGGGAGCTGTTTTTT
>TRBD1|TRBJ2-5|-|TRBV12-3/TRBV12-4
CASSTDRGETQYF
TGTGCCAGCAGCACGGACAGGGGAGAGACCCAGTACTTC
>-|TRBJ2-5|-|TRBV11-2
CASSLESLSRETQYF
TGTGCCAGCAGCTTAGAAAGCTTGTCTAGGGAGACCCAGTACTTC
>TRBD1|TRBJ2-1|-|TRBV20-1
CSATRTGEQFF
TGCAGTGCAACCCGGACAGGGGAGCAGTTCTTC
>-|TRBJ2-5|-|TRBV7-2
CASSLEGGETQYF
TGTGCCAGCAGCCTAGAGGGGGGGGAGACCCAGTACTTC
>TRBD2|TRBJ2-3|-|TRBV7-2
CASSLASSGGELSTQYF
TGTGCCAGCAGCTTAGCATCCAGCGGGGGTGAGCTTAGTACGCAGTATTTT
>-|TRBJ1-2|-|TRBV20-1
CSARAGSGYTF
TGCAGTGCTAGAGCAGGGTCCGGCTACACCTTC
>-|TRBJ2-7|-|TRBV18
CASSQGDMSYEQYF
TGTGCCAGCTCACAAGGGGACATGTCCTACGAGCAGTACTTC
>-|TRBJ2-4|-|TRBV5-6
CASSDTGKLAKNIQYF
TGTGCCAGCAGCGATACAGGGAAGCTAGCCAAAAACATTCAGTACTTC
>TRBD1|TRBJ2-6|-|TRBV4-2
CASSQRQGTTGANVLTF
TGTGCCAGCAGCCAAAGACAGGGTACGACTGGGGCCAACGTCCTGACTTTC